The 2 T cell receptor beta chains listed next were all sequenced from one sample in a study of blood T cells in healthy people across ages. A second PCR of roughly 7 to 11 cycles used a sample-barcoded 5' primer and a J-beta primer mix. A single record per CDR3 protein comes from TCRdb applying MiXCR to the 5' RACE reads. The sample lists 800,000 or so distinct CDR3 sequences, 20% to 25% occurring once. The sample was also reused in another study, on T cells of mothers and their children.

Source material: blood. The receptor set was obtained from a boy aged 5-17 years in good health.

The rearrangement links TRBV27 to TRBJ1-2; D is ambiguous. Germline CDR1 reads MNHEY; CDR2 reads SMNVEV (reference sequence). V was pared by 2 bases and J by 1 base, with 8 bases between. The CDR3 extends over 14 amino acids. CDR3 protein: CASSLVGDNYGYTF. CDR3 DNA sequence: TGTGCCAGCAGTTTAGTTGGAGATAACTATGGCTACACCTTC.

This clonotype was seen a few times. V gene TRBV3-1 combines with J gene TRBJ1-4; D gene unclear. The ends were cut back, 3 bases at V and 3 bases at J, with 8 bases in the middle. Germline CDR1 reads LGHDT; CDR2 reads YNNKEL (reference sequence). This CDR3 comprises 14 residues. DNA of the CDR3: TGTGCCAGCAGCCAGGAACCCGCTAATGAAAAACTGTTTTTT. Translated, it gives CASSQEPANEKLFF.